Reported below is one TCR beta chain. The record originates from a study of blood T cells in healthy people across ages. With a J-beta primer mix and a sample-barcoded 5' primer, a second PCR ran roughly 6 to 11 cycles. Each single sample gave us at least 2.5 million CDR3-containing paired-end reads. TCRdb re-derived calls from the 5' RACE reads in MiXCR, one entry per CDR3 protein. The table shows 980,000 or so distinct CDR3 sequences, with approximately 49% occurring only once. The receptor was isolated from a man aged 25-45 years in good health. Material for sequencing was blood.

The CDR3 DNA is TGTGCCATTGCGGCGGACACCGGGGAGCTGTTTTTT. Translation: CAIAADTGELFF. The chain couples TRBV10-3 to TRBJ2-2; D is undetermined. The germline V and J ends were trimmed by 9 bases and 3 bases, with 8 bases remaining between them. The germline gives CDR1 ENHRY, CDR2 SYGVKD. The CDR3 contains 12 residues.